Listed below are T cell receptor beta chains from one sample, sequenced in a study of human T cells and chemical hapten exposure. TCRdb analysed the RACE reads with MiXCR anew, one entry per CDR3 protein. The sample has around 180,000 distinct CDR3 sequences, around 30% seen once. Specimen: whole blood, collected in connection with sensitization to the hapten diphenylcyclopropenone (DPC). Receptors were obtained from a woman aged 25 to 39 with alopecia areata. Some clones in this sample may be carry-over from other donors' samples. Each CDR3 is given without its conserved first and last residue.

TRBV28	TRBJ2-4	ASSQAGTRY
TRBV18	TRBJ2-7	ASSPMTNYEQY
TRBV28	TRBJ1-2	ASSSTGDKVYGYT
TRBV4-3	TRBJ1-4	ASSPEPRGEKLF
TRBV24-1	TRBJ2-3	ATSDTFGDTQY
TRBV10-3	TRBJ2-2	AISGQGPNTGELF
TRBV5-1	TRBJ2-1	ASSLGRLGEQF
TRBV5-1	TRBJ1-4	ASSRGTVLEEKLF
TRBV20-1	TRBJ2-2	SAVASGSGTGELF
TRBV3-1	TRBJ1-2	ASSPGRYGYT
TRBV6-2/TRBV6-3	TRBJ1-1	ASIQPRGRAMNTEAF
TRBV28	TRBJ2-7	ASRASGTGAYEQY
TRBV20-1	TRBJ2-1	SATKAGLAYNEQF
TRBV2	TRBJ1-4	ASRAQGGSNEKLF
TRBV18	TRBJ1-2	ASSPQGNLNYGYT
TRBV27	TRBJ1-2	ASGRSLNYGYT
TRBV13	TRBJ2-7	ASSPKTGNYEQY
TRBV29-1	TRBJ2-7	SVLAGIDYEQY
TRBV28	TRBJ2-3	ASSSPSAGSSTDTQY
TRBV19	TRBJ2-3	ASSIPGGTDTQY